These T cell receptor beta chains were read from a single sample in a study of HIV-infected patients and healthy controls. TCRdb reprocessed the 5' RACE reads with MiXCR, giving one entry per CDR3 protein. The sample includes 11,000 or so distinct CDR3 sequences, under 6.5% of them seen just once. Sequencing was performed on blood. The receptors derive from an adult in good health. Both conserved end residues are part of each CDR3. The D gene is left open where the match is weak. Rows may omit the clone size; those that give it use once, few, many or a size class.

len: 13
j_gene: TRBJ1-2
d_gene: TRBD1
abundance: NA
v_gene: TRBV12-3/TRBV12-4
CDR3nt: TGTGCCAGCAGCGGGACAGGGCCCCTAGGCTACACCTTC
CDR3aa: CASSGTGPLGYTF

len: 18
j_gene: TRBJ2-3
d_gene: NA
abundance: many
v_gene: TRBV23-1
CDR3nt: TGCGCCAGCAGTCAATCGCCCCGACAGGTTCCTCGCACAGATACGCAGTATTTT
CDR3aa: CASSQSPRQVPRTDTQYF

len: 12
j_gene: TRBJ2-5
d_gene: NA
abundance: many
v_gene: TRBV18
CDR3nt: TGTGCCAGCTCACCACAGGGAGAGACCCAGTACTTC
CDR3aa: CASSPQGETQYF

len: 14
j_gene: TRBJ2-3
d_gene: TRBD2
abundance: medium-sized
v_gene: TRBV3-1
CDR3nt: TGTGCCAGCAGCCCCCCAGCGGGGACAGATACGCAGTATTTT
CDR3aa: CASSPPAGTDTQYF

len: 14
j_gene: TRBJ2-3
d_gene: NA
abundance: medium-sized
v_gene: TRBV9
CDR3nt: TGTGCCAGCAGCGTAGTATGGGATTCAGATACGCAGTATTTT
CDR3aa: CASSVVWDSDTQYF

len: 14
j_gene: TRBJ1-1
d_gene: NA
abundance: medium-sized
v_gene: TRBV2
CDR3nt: TGTGCCAGCAGTGACCGGCTTGGGAACACTGAAGCTTTCTTT
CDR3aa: CASSDRLGNTEAFF

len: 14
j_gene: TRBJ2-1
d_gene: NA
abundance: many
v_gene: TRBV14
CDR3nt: TGTGCCAGCAGCCGGGACATTATCTACAATGAGCAGTTCTTC
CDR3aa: CASSRDIIYNEQFF

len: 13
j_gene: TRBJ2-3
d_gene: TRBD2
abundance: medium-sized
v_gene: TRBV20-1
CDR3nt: TGCAGTGCCGCCCGGGGGGGCAGAGATACGCAGTATTTT
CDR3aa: CSAARGGRDTQYF

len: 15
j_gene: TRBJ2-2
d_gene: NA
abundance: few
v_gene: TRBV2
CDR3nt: TGTGCCAGCAGTATAGTACAGCCCGCGGCCGGGGAGCTGTTTTTT
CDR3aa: CASSIVQPAAGELFF

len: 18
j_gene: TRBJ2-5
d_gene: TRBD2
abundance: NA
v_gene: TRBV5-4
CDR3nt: TGTGCCAGCAGCAGGGGCCCGACTAGCGGGGGGGCCGGGGAGACCCAGTACTTC
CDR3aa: CASSRGPTSGGAGETQYF

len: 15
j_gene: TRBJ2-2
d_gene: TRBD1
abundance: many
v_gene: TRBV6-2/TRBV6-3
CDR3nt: TGTGCCAGCAAGACAGGGGACGCGAACACCGGGGAGCTGTTTTTT
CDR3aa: CASKTGDANTGELFF

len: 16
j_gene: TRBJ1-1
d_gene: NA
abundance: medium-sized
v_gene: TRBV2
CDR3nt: TGTGCCAGCAGTGAACCCAAGGCCGACATGAACACTGAAGCTTTCTTT
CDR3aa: CASSEPKADMNTEAFF

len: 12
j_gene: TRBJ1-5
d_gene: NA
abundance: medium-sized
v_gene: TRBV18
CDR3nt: TGTGCCAGCTCACCAGCTGGGCAGCCCCAGCATTTT
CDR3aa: CASSPAGQPQHF

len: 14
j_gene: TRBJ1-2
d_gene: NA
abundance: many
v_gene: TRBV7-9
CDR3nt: TGTGCCAGCAGCTTAGAAAAGGGGTTTTATGGCTACACCTTC
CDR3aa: CASSLEKGFYGYTF

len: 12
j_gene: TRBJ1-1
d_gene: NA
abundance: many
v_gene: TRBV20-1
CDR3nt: TGCAGTGCTCCCGACACGAACACTGAAGCTTTCTTT
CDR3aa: CSAPDTNTEAFF

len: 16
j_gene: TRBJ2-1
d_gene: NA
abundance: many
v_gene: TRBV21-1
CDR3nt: TGTGCCAGCAGCAAAGATGGCGGGGAATCCTACAATGAGCAGTTCTTC
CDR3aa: CASSKDGGESYNEQFF

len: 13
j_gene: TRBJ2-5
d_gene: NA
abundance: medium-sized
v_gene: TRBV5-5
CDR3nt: TGTGCCAGCAGCATCGCAAGCCGCGAGACCCAGTACTTC
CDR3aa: CASSIASRETQYF

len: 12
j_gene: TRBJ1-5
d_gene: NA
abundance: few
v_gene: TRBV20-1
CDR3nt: TGCAGTGCAGCCCACCCGAATCAGCCCCAGCATTTT
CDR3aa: CSAAHPNQPQHF

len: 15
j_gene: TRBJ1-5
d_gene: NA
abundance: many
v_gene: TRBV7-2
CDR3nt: TGTGCCAGCAGCTCCAGGCTGGTGAGCAATCAGCCCCAGCATTTT
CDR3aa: CASSSRLVSNQPQHF

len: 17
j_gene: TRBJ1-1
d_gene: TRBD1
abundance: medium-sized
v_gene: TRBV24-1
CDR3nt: TGTGCCACCAACGTAAAACGGACAGTGGGCAGGGGGACTGAAGCTTTCTTT
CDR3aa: CATNVKRTVGRGTEAFF

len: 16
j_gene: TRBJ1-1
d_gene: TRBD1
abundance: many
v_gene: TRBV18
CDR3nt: TGTGCCAGCTCACCACTTGGGACAGGAAAGAACACTGAAGCTTTCTTT
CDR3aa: CASSPLGTGKNTEAFF

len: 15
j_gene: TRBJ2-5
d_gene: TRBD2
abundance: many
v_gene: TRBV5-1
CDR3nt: TGCGCCAGCAGCCCGGGACTAGCGGGGTTAGAGACCCAGTACTTC
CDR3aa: CASSPGLAGLETQYF

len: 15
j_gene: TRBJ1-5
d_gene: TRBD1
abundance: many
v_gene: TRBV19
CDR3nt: TGTGCCAGTAGCTATACATCAGGGGGGAATCAGCCCCAGCATTTT
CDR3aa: CASSYTSGGNQPQHF

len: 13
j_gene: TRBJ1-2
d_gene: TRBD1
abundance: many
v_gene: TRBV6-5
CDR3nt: TGTGCCAGCAGACGGGACAGCTCCTATGGCTACACCTTC
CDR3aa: CASRRDSSYGYTF

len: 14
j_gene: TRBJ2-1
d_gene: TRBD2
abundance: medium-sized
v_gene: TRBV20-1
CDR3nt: TGCAGTGCTAGAGATGGACTAGCGGGGGGTGAGCAGTTCTTC
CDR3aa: CSARDGLAGGEQFF

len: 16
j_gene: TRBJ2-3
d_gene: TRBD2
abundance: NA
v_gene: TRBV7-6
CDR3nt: TGTGCCAGCAGCTTAGGCAGCGGGGGGGCCGCAGATACGCAGTATTTT
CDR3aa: CASSLGSGGAADTQYF

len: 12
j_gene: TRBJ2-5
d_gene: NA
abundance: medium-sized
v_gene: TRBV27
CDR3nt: TGTGCCAGCTGGGAGCGTGTGGAGACCCAGTACTTC
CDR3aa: CASWERVETQYF

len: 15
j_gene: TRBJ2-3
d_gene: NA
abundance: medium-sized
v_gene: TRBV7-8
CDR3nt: TGTGCCAGCTACCCGGAAGGGATTGGGACAGATACGCAGTATTTT
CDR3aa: CASYPEGIGTDTQYF

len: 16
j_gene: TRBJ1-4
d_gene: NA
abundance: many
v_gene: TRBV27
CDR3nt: TGTGCCAGCAGTCCCCCACGGGAACAGGGCCTCGAAAAACTGTTTTTT
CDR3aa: CASSPPREQGLEKLFF

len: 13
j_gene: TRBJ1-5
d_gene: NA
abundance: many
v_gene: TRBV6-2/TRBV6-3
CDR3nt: TGTGCCAGCGGGAGAGGAAGCAATCAGCCCCAGCATTTT
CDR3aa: CASGRGSNQPQHF

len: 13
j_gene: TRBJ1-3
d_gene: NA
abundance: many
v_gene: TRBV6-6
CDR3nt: TGTGCCAGCAGTTACGTGGGGGGTAACACCATATATTTT
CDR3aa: CASSYVGGNTIYF

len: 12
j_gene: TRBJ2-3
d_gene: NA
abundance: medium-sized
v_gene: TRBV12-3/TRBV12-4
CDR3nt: TGTGCCAGCAGTTTCCGGGCAGATACGCAGTATTTT
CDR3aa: CASSFRADTQYF

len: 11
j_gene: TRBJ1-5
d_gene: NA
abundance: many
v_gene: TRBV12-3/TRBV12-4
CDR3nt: TGTGCCAGCAGCTCTCTAAGGGTCCAGCATTTT
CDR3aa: CASSSLRVQHF

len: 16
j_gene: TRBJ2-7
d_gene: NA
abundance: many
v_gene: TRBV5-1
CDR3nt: TGCGCCAGCAGCTTGGCCGGGACGCCGAGCTCCTACGAGCAGTACTTC
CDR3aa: CASSLAGTPSSYEQYF

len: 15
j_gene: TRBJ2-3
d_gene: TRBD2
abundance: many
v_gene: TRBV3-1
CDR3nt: TGTGCCAGCAGCCACCTTGCGGGGGGGCGGGATACGCAGTATTTT
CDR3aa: CASSHLAGGRDTQYF

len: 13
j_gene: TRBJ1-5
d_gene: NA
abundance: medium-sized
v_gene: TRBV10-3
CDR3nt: TGTGCCTCAGGGGCCGATAGCAATCAGCCCCAGCATTTT
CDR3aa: CASGADSNQPQHF

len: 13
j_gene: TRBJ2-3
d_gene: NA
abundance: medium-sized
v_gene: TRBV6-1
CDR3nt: TGTGCCAGCAGTGAAGGTCCCCCAGATACGCAGTATTTT
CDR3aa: CASSEGPPDTQYF

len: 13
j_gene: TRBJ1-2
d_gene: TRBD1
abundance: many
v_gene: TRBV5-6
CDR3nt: TGTGCCAGCAGCCCCCAGGGGGGCTATGGCTACACCTTC
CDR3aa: CASSPQGGYGYTF

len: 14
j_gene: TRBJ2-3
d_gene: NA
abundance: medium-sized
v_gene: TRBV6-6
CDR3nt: TGTGCCAGCAGAGACGTGGGGGGCACAGATACGCAGTATTTT
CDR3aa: CASRDVGGTDTQYF

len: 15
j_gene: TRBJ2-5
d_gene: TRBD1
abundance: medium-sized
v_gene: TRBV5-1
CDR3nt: TGCGCCAGCAGCCCGCTCGAGGACAGGGACGAGACCCAGTACTTC
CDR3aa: CASSPLEDRDETQYF

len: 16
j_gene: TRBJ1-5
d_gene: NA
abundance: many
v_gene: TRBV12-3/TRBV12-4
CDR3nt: TGTGCCAGCAGTTTAGCGGGGAGGGGTGGCAATCAGCCCCAGCATTTT
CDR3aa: CASSLAGRGGNQPQHF

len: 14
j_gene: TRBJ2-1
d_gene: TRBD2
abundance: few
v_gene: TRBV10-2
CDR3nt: TGCGCCAGCTCCAGCGGGGGGGCAATTGATGAGCAGTTCTTC
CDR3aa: CASSSGGAIDEQFF

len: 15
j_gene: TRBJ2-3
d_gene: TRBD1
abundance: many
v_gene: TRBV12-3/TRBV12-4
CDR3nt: TGTGCCAGCAGTTGGGACAGGGGGCGCCGAGATACGCAGTATTTT
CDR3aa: CASSWDRGRRDTQYF

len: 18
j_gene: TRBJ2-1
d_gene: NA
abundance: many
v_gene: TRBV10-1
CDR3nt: TGCGCCAGCAGTGAGGGGGCCGGGCGGAGTGATCCCTACAATGAGCAGTTCTTC
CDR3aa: CASSEGAGRSDPYNEQFF

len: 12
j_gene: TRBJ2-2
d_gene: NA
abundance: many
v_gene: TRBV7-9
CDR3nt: TGTGCCAGCAGAACAAGTACCGGGGAGCTGTTTTTT
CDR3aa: CASRTSTGELFF

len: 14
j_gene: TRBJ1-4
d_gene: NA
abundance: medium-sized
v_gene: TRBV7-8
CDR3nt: TGTGCCAGCAGCTTAGCGAGGGGGAAGGAAAAACTGTTTTTT
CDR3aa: CASSLARGKEKLFF

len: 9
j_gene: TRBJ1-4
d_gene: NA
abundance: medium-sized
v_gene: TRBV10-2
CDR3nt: TGCGCCAGCGCCCGGGTACTGTTTTTT
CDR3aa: CASARVLFF

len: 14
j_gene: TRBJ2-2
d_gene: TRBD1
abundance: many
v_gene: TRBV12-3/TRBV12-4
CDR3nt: TGTGCCAGCAGTCGACAGGGAAGGACCGGGGAGCTGTTTTTT
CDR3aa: CASSRQGRTGELFF

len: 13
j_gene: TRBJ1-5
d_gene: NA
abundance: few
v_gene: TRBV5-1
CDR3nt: TGCGCCAGCAGCCCTGGGGGCGGTCAGCCCCAGCATTTT
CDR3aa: CASSPGGGQPQHF

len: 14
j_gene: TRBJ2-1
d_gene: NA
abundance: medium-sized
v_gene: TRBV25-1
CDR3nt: TGTGCCAGCAGTGAGGACTATTCCTACAATGAGCAGTTCTTC
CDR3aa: CASSEDYSYNEQFF

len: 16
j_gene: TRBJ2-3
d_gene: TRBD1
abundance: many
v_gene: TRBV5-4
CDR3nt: TGTGCCAGCAGCTACCGGGACAGGGGGTTTGGAGATACGCAGTATTTT
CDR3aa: CASSYRDRGFGDTQYF

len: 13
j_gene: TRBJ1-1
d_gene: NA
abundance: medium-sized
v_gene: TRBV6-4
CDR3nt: TGTGCCAGCAGTGCTCAGAGAAACACTGAAGCTTTCTTT
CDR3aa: CASSAQRNTEAFF

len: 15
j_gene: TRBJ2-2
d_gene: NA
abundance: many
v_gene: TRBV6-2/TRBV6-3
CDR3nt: TGTGCCAGCAGTTACCCAGCTGTGCACACCGGGGAGCTGTTTTTT
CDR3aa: CASSYPAVHTGELFF

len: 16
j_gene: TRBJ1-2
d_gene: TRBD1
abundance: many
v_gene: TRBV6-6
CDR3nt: TGTGCCAGCAGTCCCCCGACAGGGGGCGATGCTTATGGCTACACCTTC
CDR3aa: CASSPPTGGDAYGYTF

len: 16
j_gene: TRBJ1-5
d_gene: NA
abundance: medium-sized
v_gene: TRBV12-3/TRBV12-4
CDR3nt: TGTGCCAGCAGTTTAAGTGGGCTCGCTGGCAATCAGCCCCAGCATTTT
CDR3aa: CASSLSGLAGNQPQHF

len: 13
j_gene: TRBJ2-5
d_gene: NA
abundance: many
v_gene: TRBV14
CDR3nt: TGTGCCAGCAGCCTTCAGGACCAAGAGACCCAGTACTTC
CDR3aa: CASSLQDQETQYF

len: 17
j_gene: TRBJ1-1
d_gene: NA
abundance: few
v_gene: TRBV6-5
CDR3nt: TGTGCCAGCAGCGACTCCCCACAGGGTTCTGTGAACACTGAAGCTTTCTTT
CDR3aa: CASSDSPQGSVNTEAFF

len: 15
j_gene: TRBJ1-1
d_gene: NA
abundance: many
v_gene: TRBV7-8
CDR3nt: TGTGCCAGCAGCCCAAATGAGGAGCCGAACACTGAAGCTTTCTTT
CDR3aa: CASSPNEEPNTEAFF

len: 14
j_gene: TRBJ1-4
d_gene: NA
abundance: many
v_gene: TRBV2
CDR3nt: TGTGCCAGCACTCCCCGAACAACTAATGAAAAACTGTTTTTT
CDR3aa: CASTPRTTNEKLFF